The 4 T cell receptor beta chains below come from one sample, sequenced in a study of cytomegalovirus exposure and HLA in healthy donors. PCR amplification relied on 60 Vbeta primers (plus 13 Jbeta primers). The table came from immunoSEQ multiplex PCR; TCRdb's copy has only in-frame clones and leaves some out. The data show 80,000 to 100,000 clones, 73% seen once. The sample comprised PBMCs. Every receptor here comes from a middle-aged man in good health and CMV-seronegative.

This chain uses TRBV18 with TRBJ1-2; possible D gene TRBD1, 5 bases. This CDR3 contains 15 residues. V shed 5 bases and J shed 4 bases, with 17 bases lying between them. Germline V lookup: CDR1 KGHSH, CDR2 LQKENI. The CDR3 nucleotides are TGTGCCAGCTCAGAACAGGCGCCGGGAGGCTATGGCTACACCTTC. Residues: CASSEQAPGGYGYTF.

The CDR3 sequence: CAWSLGGRETQYF. CDR3 bases: TGTGCCTGGAGTCTTGGGGGGAGAGAGACCCAGTACTTC. The rearrangement joins TRBV30 to TRBJ2-5; possible D gene TRBD2, 6 bases. The CDR3 length is 13 residues. V was cut by 2 bases and J by 4 bases, with 11 bases left in between. The germline CDR1 and CDR2 sequences are GTSNPN and SVGIG (reference sequence).

The CDR3 DNA reads TGCGCCAGCAGCTTGGTAGGGGCACTTTACGAGCAGTACTTC. Protein sequence: CASSLVGALYEQYF. The V call is TRBV5-1, the J call TRBJ2-7; possible D gene TRBD1, 5 bases. Trimming removed 0 bases at V and 4 bases at J, with 11 bases between. The CDR3 extends over 14 amino acids. Per the germline V gene, CDR1 is SGHRS and CDR2 is YFSETQ.

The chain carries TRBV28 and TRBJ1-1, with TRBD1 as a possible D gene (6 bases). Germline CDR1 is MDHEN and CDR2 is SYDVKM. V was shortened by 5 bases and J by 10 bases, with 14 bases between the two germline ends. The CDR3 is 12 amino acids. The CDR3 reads CASSTSFRGAFF. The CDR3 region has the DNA TGTGCCAGCAGTACGTCTTTCAGGGGAGCTTTCTTT.